This T cell receptor (beta chain) was observed in a study of T cell changes during pregnancy in multiple sclerosis (dated by TCRdb to the late 2010s). For context, the study as a whole: Changes in the T cell repertoire over the course of pregnancy were examined in this study in women with multiple sclerosis.

Trimming takes 4 bases off V and 4 bases off J; junction bases not matched to a gene: 3. The germline V gene provides CDR1 LGHNA and CDR2 YSLEER. The CDR3, from cysteine to phenylalanine, totals 14 residues. Here the CDR3 DNA is all that survives: 42 bases in frame from base 1. Library preparation was by the immunoSEQ multiplex PCR assay. TCRdb took over this immuneACCESS table, retaining in-frame rearrangements with V and J assigned. Such tables are incomplete; in checked studies, under half of the missing clones stem from an unresolved V gene, and the remainder is unexplained. The sample profile shows about 42,000 clones; around 84% of them were found once. Clones ranked in the top ten supply approximately 0.64% of the sample. This clone was seen a handful of times. Its target antigen remains unknown. No much larger clone exists at a distance of one base, and base qualities are not known.

The V and J genes are TRBV4-3 and TRBJ2-3; 9 nucleotides in the junction match TRBD1. This specimen consisted of CD4+ T cells from peripheral blood mononuclear cells, obtained before pregnancy. The receptor comes from a female donor with multiple sclerosis, enrolled in a pregnancy study. The CDR3: CASSRGQGADTQYF. The bases read TGCGCCAGCAGCCGGGGACAGGGAGCAGATACGCAGTATTTT.